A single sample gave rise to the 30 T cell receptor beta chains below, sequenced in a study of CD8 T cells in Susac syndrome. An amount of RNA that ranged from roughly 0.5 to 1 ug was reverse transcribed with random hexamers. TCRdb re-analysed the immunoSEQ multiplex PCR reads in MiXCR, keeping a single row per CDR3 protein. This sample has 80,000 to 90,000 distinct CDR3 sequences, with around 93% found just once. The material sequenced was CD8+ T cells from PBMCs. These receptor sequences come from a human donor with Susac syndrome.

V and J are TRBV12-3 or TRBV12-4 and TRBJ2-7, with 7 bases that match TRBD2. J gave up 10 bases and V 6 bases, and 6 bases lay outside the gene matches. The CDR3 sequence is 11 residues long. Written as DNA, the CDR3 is TGTGCCAGCAGCCCTGGGGGGGAACAGTACTTC. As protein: CASSPGGEQYF.

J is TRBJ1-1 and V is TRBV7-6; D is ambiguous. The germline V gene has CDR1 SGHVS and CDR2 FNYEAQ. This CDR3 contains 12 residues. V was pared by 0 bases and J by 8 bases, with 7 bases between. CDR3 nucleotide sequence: TGTGCCAGCAGCTTAGCTGAGTCGGAAGCTTTCTTT. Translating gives CASSLAESEAFF.

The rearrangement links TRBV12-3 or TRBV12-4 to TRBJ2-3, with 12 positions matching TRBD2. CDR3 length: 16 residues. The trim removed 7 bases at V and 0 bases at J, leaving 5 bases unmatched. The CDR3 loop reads CASTKTSGSSTDTQYF. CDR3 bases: TGTGCCAGCACCAAGACTAGCGGGAGTAGCACAGATACGCAGTATTTT.

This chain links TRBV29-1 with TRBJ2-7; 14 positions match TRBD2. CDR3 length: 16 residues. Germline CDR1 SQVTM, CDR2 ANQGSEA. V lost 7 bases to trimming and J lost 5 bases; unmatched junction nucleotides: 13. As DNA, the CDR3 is TGCAGCGCCCTCGCCGGGACTAGCGGGAGAAGGCACGAGCAGTACTTC. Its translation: CSALAGTSGRRHEQYF.

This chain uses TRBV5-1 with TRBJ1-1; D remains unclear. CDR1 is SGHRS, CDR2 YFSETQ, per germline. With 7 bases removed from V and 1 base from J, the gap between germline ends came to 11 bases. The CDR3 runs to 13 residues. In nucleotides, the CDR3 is TGCGCCAGCCGCGGGGAGACGAACACTGAAGCTTTCTTT. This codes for CASRGETNTEAFF.

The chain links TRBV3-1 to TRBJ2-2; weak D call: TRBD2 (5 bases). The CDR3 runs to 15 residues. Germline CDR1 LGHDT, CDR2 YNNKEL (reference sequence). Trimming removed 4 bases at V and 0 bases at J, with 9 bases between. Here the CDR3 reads CASSLEGTNTGELFF. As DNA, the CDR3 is TGTGCCAGCAGCCTAGAGGGAACGAACACCGGGGAGCTGTTTTTT.

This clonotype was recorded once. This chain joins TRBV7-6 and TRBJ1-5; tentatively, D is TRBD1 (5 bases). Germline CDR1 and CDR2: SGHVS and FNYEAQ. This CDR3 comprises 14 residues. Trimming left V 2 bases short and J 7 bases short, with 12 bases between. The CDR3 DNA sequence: TGTGCCAGCAGCTTAACGGGGGGTGAGCAGCCCCAGCATTTT. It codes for CASSLTGGEQPQHF.

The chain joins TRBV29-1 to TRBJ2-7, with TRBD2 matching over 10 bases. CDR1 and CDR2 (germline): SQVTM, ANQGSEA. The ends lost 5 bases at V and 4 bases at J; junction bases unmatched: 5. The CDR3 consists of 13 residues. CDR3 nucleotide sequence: TGCAGCGTTCTGACTAGCGGGCCGTACGAGCAGTACTTC. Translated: CSVLTSGPYEQYF.

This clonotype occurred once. Here the CDR3 DNA reads TGCAGCGTTGATGCCGGGGAGAGGCGGGAGGGCGGGTATCGCTACAATGAGCAGTTCTTC. Residues: CSVDAGERREGGYRYNEQFF. The rearrangement joins TRBV29-1 to TRBJ2-1, with 9 positions matching TRBD2. The CDR3 runs 20 residues. V shed 3 bases, J shed 3 bases, and the junction held 21 bases outside the gene matches. Germline lookup yields CDR1 SQVTM and CDR2 ANQGSEA.

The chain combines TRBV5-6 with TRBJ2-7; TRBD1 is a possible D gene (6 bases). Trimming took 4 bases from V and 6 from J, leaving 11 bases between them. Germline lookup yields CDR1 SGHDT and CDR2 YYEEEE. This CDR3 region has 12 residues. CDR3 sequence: CASSLQGLEQYF. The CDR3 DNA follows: TGTGCCAGCAGCCTACAGGGTCTCGAGCAGTACTTC. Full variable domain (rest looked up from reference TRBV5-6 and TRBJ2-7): DAGVTQSPTHLIKTRGQQVTLRCSPKSGHDTVSWYQQALGQGPQFIFQYYEEEERQRGNFPDRFSGHQFPNYSSELNVNALLLGDSALYLCASSLQGLEQYFGPGTRLTVT.

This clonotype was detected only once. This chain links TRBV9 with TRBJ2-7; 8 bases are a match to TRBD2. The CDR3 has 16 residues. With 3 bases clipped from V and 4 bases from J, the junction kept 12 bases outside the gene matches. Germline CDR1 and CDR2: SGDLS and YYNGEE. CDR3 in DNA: TGTGCCAGCAGCGGAGGAGGGAATAGCGGGATTTACGAGCAGTACTTC. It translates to CASSGGGNSGIYEQYF.

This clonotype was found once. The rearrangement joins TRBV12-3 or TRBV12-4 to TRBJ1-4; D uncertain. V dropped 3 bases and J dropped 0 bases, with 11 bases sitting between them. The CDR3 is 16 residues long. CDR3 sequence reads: CASSFASGATNEKLFF. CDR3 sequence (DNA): TGTGCCAGCAGTTTCGCGTCGGGAGCAACTAATGAAAAACTGTTTTTT.

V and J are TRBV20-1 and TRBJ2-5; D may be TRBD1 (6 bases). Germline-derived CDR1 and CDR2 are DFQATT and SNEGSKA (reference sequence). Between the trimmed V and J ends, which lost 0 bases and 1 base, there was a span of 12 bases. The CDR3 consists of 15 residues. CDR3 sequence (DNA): TGCAGTGCTAGAGACAGGGGAGTTTTCCAAGAGACCCAGTACTTC. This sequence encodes CSARDRGVFQETQYF.

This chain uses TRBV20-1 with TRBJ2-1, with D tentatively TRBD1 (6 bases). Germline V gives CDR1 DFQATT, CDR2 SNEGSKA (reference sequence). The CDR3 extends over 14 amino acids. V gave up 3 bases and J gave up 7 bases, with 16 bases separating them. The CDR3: CSASKRGRKNEQFF. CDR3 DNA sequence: TGCAGTGCTAGTAAGAGGGGGAGAAAGAATGAGCAGTTCTTC.

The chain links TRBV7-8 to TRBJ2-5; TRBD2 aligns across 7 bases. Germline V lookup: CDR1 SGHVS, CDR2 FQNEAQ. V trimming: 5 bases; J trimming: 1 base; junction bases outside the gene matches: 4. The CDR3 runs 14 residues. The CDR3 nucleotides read TGTGCCAGCAGCCCGGCTAGCGGCCAAGAGACCCAGTACTTC. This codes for CASSPASGQETQYF.

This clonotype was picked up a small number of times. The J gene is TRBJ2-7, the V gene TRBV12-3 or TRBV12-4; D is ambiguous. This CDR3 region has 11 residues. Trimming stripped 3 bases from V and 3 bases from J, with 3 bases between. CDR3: CASSFGYEQYF. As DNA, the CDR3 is TGTGCCAGCAGTTTTGGCTACGAGCAGTACTTC.

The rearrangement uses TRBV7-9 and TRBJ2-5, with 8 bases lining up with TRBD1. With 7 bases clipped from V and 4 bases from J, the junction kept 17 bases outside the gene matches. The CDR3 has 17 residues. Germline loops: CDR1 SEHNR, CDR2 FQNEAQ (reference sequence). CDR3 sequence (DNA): TGTGCCAGCATCCCCTTCTGGGACAGGACATTGGCAGAGACCCAGTACTTC. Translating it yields CASIPFWDRTLAETQYF. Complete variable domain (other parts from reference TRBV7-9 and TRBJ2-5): DTGVSQNPRHKITKRGQNVTFRCDPISEHNRLYWYRQTLGQGPEFLTYFQNEAQLEKSRLLSDRFSAERPKGSFSTLEIQRTEQGDSAMYLCASIPFWDRTLAETQYFGPGTRLLVL.

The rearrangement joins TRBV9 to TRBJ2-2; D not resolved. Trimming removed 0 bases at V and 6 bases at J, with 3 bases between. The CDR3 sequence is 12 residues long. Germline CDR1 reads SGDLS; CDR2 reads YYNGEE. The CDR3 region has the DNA TGTGCCAGCAGCGTAGTTTCCGGGGAGCTGTTTTTT. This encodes CASSVVSGELFF.

Here the CDR3 DNA reads TGTGCCAGCAGCTTTCGGTCGGGGGACGGAGCCTATGGCTACACCTTC. Translated, it gives CASSFRSGDGAYGYTF. This chain links TRBV5-6 with TRBJ1-2; D is perhaps TRBD1 (5 bases). V was trimmed by 2 bases and J by 4 bases, leaving 18 bases between them. Germline values: CDR1 SGHDT, CDR2 YYEEEE. This CDR3 region has 16 residues.

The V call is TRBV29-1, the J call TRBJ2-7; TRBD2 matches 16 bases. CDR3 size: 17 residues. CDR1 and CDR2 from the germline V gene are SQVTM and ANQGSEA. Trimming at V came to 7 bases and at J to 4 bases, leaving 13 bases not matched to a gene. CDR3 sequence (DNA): TGCAGCGCCCTGGGACTAGCGGGAGGGCCGGTTGTGTACGAGCAGTACTTC. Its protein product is CSALGLAGGPVVYEQYF.

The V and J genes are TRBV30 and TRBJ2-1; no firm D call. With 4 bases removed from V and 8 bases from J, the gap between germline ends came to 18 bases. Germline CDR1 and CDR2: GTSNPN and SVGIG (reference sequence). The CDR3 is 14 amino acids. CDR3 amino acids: CAWTAEYTAYEQFF. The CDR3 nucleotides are TGTGCCTGGACCGCCGAGTATACAGCGTATGAGCAGTTCTTC. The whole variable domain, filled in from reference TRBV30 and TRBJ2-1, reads SQTIHQWPATLVQPVGSPLSLECTVEGTSNPNLYWYRQAAGRGLQLLFYSVGIGQISSEVPQNLSASRPQDRQFILSSKKLLLSDSGFYLCAWTAEYTAYEQFFGPGTRLTVL.

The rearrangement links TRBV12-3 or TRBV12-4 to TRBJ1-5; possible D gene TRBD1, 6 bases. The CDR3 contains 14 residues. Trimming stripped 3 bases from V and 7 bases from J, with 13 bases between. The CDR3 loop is CASSFGGANQPQHF. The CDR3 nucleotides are TGTGCCAGCAGTTTTGGGGGGGCGAACCAGCCCCAGCATTTT.

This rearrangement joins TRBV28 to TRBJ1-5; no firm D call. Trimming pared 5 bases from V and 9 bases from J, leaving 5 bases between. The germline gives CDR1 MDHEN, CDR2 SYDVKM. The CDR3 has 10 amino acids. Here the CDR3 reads CASSPGPQHF. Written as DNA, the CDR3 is TGTGCCAGCAGTCCCGGGCCCCAGCATTTT.

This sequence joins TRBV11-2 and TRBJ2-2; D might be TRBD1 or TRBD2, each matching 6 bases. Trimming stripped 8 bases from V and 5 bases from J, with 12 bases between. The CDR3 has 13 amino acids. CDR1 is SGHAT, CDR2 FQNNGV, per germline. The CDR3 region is CASSRGRTGELFF. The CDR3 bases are TGTGCCAGCTCACGGGGGCGTACCGGGGAGCTGTTTTTT.

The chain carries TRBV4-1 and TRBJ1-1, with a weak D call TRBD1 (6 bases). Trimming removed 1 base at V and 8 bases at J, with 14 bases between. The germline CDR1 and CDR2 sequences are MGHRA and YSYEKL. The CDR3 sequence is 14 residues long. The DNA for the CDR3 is TGCGCCAGCAGCCAAGGCGTCACAGGGATAGAAGCTTTCTTT. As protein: CASSQGVTGIEAFF.

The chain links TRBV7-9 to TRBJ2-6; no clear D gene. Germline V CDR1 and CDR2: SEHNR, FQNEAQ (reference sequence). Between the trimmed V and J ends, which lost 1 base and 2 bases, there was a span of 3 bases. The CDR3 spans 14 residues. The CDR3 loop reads CASSLGAGANVLTF. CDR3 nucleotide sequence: TGTGCCAGCAGCTTAGGGGCTGGGGCCAACGTCCTGACTTTC.

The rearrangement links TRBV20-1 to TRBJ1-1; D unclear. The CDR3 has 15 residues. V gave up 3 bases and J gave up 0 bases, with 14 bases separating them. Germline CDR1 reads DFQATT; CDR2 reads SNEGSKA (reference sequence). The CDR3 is CSASPLHLMNTEAFF. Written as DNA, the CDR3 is TGCAGTGCTAGTCCCTTGCACCTAATGAACACTGAAGCTTTCTTT.

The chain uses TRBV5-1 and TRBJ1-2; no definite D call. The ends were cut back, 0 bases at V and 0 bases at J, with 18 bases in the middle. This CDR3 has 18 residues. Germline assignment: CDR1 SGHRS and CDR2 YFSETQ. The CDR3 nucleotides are TGCGCCAGCAGCTTGGCAGGACCGATAACCGCAGCTAACTATGGCTACACCTTC. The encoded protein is CASSLAGPITAANYGYTF.

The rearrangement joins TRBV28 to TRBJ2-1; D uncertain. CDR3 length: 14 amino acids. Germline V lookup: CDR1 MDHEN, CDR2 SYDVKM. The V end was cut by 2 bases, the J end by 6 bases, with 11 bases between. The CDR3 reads CASSLQVLGNEQFF. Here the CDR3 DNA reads TGTGCCAGCAGTTTACAGGTCTTGGGCAATGAGCAGTTCTTC. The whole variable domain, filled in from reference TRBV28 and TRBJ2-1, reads DVKVTQSSRYLVKRTGEKVFLECVQDMDHENMFWYRQDPGLGLRLIYFSYDVKMKEKGDIPEGYSVSREKKERFSLILESASTNQTSMYLCASSLQVLGNEQFFGPGTRLTVL.

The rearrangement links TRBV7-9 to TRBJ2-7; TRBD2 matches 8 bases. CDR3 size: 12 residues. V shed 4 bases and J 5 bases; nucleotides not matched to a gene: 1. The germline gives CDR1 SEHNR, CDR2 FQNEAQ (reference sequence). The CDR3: CASSSGGDEQYF. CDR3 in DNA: TGTGCCAGCAGCTCGGGGGGGGACGAGCAGTACTTC.